The clone carrying this TCR beta chain was seen once. Per the authors' pipeline: For the immunoSEQ data, sequences were junction-only without quality scores, so filtering differed. Libraries were prepared by immunoSEQ multiplex PCR; TCRdb keeps only in-frame clonotypes and omits some of them. V and J calls and clone size are given by that table; D and trimming were obtained from the DNA. The sample gives about 1 million clones, under 80% of which show up once; 1.2% to 1.5% is in the top ten. This record belongs to a study of shared clonotypes between healthy human individuals. Study context: CD4 naive and memory got three plates each, CD8 naive two, CD8 memory one.

Trimming took off 8 bases at V and 12 bases at J, with 11 bases between the two ends. The germline gives CDR1 MDHEN, CDR2 SYDVKM. The CDR3 runs 11 residues. The V call is TRBV28, the J call TRBJ1-6; maybe TRBD1 (5 bases). Material for sequencing was memory CD4+ T cells sorted from blood. The sample's subset: CD45RA-negative fraction. This TCR derives from a man aged 18 to 35 in good health. The CDR3 region is CASGGTGPLHF. The CDR3 nucleotides read TGTGCCAGCGGCGGGACCGGACCCCTCCACTTT.